A selection of T cell receptor beta chains follows, all from one sample in a study of cytomegalovirus exposure and HLA in healthy donors. Some clones are missing from TCRdb's copy, which holds only in-frame ones; the method was immunoSEQ multiplex PCR. The table shows 200,000 to 250,000 clones, with 80% to 85% occurring only once. The specimen sequenced was PBMCs. These receptors originate from a woman aged 55-69 years in good health and CMV-seropositive. CDR3s include the opening cysteine and the closing phenylalanine or tryptophan. The order of the fields is V gene, J gene, clone size, D gene, CDR3 protein, CDR3 DNA. D genes are given only for firm matches. Some rows mark clone size as missing; the rest say once, few, many or name a class of expanded clone.

V gene: TRBV18; J gene: TRBJ1-4; clone size: .; D gene: TRBD1; CDR3 protein: CASSPEQGTGLLFF; CDR3 DNA: TGTGCCAGCTCACCAGAACAGGGGACCGGACTACTGTTTTTT
V gene: TRBV6-5; J gene: TRBJ2-7; clone size: .; D gene: TRBD2; CDR3 protein: CASSYGTTRYEQYF; CDR3 DNA: TGTGCCAGCAGTTACGGGACTACAAGGTACGAGCAGTACTTC
V gene: TRBV6-4; J gene: TRBJ1-2; clone size: .; D gene: TRBD1; CDR3 protein: CASSDSYTGGNGYTF; CDR3 DNA: TGTGCCAGCAGTGACTCGTACACAGGGGGGAATGGCTACACCTTC
V gene: TRBV28; J gene: TRBJ2-7; clone size: few; D gene: TRBD1; CDR3 protein: CASSSTGTGVDEQYF; CDR3 DNA: TGTGCCAGCAGTTCAACCGGGACAGGGGTGGACGAGCAGTACTTC
V gene: TRBV4-1; J gene: TRBJ2-2; clone size: .; D gene: .; CDR3 protein: CASSQEGLNGVELFF; CDR3 DNA: TGCGCCAGCAGCCAAGAAGGACTTAATGGGGTGGAGCTGTTTTTT
V gene: TRBV27; J gene: TRBJ2-2; clone size: .; D gene: TRBD2; CDR3 protein: CASSLLAGEGTGELFF; CDR3 DNA: TGTGCCAGCAGTTTACTTGCGGGAGAGGGGACCGGGGAGCTGTTTTTT
V gene: TRBV7-9; J gene: TRBJ2-5; clone size: .; D gene: .; CDR3 protein: CASSFSGEETQYF; CDR3 DNA: TGTGCCAGCAGCTTCTCGGGGGAAGAGACCCAGTACTTC
V gene: TRBV29-1; J gene: TRBJ2-7; clone size: few; D gene: .; CDR3 protein: CSVALASYEQYF; CDR3 DNA: TGCAGCGTTGCGCTAGCTTCCTACGAGCAGTACTTC
V gene: TRBV29-1; J gene: TRBJ2-4; clone size: .; D gene: .; CDR3 protein: CSARGPGQNIQYF; CDR3 DNA: TGCAGCGCCAGGGGTCCGGGTCAAAACATTCAGTACTTC
V gene: TRBV5-5; J gene: TRBJ2-3; clone size: few; D gene: .; CDR3 protein: CASSFLRDTQYF; CDR3 DNA: TGTGCCAGCAGCTTCCTTCGAGATACGCAGTATTTT
V gene: TRBV7-3; J gene: TRBJ2-2; clone size: .; D gene: .; CDR3 protein: CASSSQGRTGELFF; CDR3 DNA: TGTGCCAGCAGCTCCCAGGGTCGCACCGGGGAGCTGTTTTTT
V gene: TRBV6-1; J gene: TRBJ1-2; clone size: .; D gene: .; CDR3 protein: CASRWRGEMNYGYTF; CDR3 DNA: TGTGCCAGCAGGTGGAGGGGAGAGATGAACTATGGCTACACCTTC
V gene: TRBV7-6; J gene: TRBJ1-2; clone size: .; D gene: TRBD1; CDR3 protein: CASSPTGVRDSGYTF; CDR3 DNA: TGTGCCAGCAGCCCGACAGGGGTTCGGGATTCTGGCTACACCTTC
V gene: TRBV21-1; J gene: TRBJ2-7; clone size: .; D gene: .; CDR3 protein: CASSKETSGVSRCFKQYF; CDR3 DNA: TGTGCCAGCAGCAAAGAAACTAGCGGAGTAAGTCGGTGTTTTAAGCAGTACTTC
V gene: TRBV19; J gene: TRBJ2-3; clone size: .; D gene: TRBD1; CDR3 protein: CASSIGQGSTDTQYF; CDR3 DNA: TGTGCCAGTAGTATAGGACAGGGGAGCACAGATACGCAGTATTTT
V gene: TRBV28; J gene: TRBJ1-5; clone size: .; D gene: .; CDR3 protein: CASRSSEKNQPQHF; CDR3 DNA: TGTGCCAGCAGGAGCTCGGAGAAAAATCAGCCCCAGCATTTT
V gene: TRBV5-1; J gene: TRBJ2-1; clone size: .; D gene: TRBD1; CDR3 protein: CASSSGQGGNEQFF; CDR3 DNA: TGCGCCAGCAGCTCCGGACAGGGGGGGAATGAGCAGTTCTTC
V gene: TRBV27; J gene: TRBJ2-1; clone size: .; D gene: TRBD1; CDR3 protein: CASSSGQGRSPGQQFF; CDR3 DNA: TGTGCCAGCAGTTCGGGACAGGGGCGCTCCCCCGGACAGCAGTTCTTC
V gene: TRBV4-1; J gene: TRBJ1-5; clone size: .; D gene: TRBD1; CDR3 protein: CASSQTGGGGQPQHF; CDR3 DNA: TGCGCCAGCAGCCAGACAGGGGGAGGGGGTCAGCCCCAGCATTTT
V gene: TRBV2; J gene: TRBJ1-6; clone size: .; D gene: .; CDR3 protein: CASSGMGVMRAPDNSPLHF; CDR3 DNA: TGTGCCAGCAGTGGGATGGGCGTTATGCGAGCTCCTGATAATTCACCCCTCCACTTT
V gene: TRBV7-9; J gene: TRBJ1-1; clone size: .; D gene: .; CDR3 protein: CSSSLLQGTEAFF; CDR3 DNA: TGTTCCAGCAGCTTATTGCAGGGAACTGAAGCTTTCTTT
V gene: TRBV6-5; J gene: TRBJ2-5; clone size: .; D gene: TRBD1; CDR3 protein: CASSKQGIGQETQYF; CDR3 DNA: TGTGCCAGCAGCAAACAGGGGATCGGCCAAGAGACCCAGTACTTC
V gene: TRBV11-2; J gene: TRBJ2-7; clone size: .; D gene: TRBD2; CDR3 protein: CASSSIAGPTYEQYF; CDR3 DNA: TGTGCCAGCAGCTCAATAGCGGGACCTACCTACGAGCAGTACTTC
V gene: TRBV15; J gene: TRBJ1-1; clone size: .; D gene: .; CDR3 protein: CATSPRTGQTEAFF; CDR3 DNA: TGTGCCACCAGCCCTCGTACAGGGCAGACTGAAGCTTTCTTT
V gene: TRBV9; J gene: TRBJ2-1; clone size: .; D gene: .; CDR3 protein: CASSVQANEQFF; CDR3 DNA: TGTGCCAGCAGCGTACAGGCGAATGAGCAGTTCTTC
V gene: TRBV2; J gene: TRBJ1-6; clone size: .; D gene: TRBD1; CDR3 protein: CASRYRGSNSPLHF; CDR3 DNA: TGTGCCAGCAGGTACAGGGGCTCAAATTCACCCCTCCACTTT
V gene: TRBV5-1; J gene: TRBJ2-5; clone size: .; D gene: TRBD2; CDR3 protein: CASSPKLAGNGETQYF; CDR3 DNA: TGCGCCAGCAGCCCGAAACTAGCGGGAAACGGAGAGACCCAGTACTTC
V gene: TRBV7-9; J gene: TRBJ2-3; clone size: .; D gene: TRBD2; CDR3 protein: CASSPGTSATDTQYF; CDR3 DNA: TGTGCCAGCAGTCCCGGGACTAGCGCCACAGATACGCAGTATTTT
V gene: TRBV18; J gene: TRBJ2-7; clone size: .; D gene: TRBD1; CDR3 protein: CASSPKGTGGYEQYF; CDR3 DNA: TGTGCCAGCTCACCGAAAGGGACAGGCGGCTACGAGCAGTACTTC
V gene: TRBV27; J gene: TRBJ1-1; clone size: .; D gene: .; CDR3 protein: CASRRGGRTEAFF; CDR3 DNA: TGTGCCAGCCGAAGGGGGGGAAGGACTGAAGCTTTCTTT
V gene: TRBV9; J gene: TRBJ2-7; clone size: once; D gene: TRBD2; CDR3 protein: CASSVAPTSGSSYEQYF; CDR3 DNA: TGTGCCAGCAGCGTAGCACCGACTAGCGGGTCCTCCTACGAGCAGTACTTC
V gene: TRBV29-1; J gene: TRBJ2-7; clone size: .; D gene: .; CDR3 protein: CSVEDRKYEQYF; CDR3 DNA: TGCAGCGTTGAAGACAGAAAATACGAGCAGTACTTC
V gene: TRBV28; J gene: TRBJ2-5; clone size: .; D gene: TRBD1; CDR3 protein: CASRLGQQETQYF; CDR3 DNA: TGTGCCAGCAGGCTGGGACAGCAAGAGACCCAGTACTTC
V gene: TRBV28; J gene: TRBJ1-2; clone size: few; D gene: .; CDR3 protein: CASSFQLNYGYTF; CDR3 DNA: TGTGCCAGCAGTTTCCAGTTAAACTATGGCTACACCTTC
V gene: TRBV28; J gene: TRBJ2-1; clone size: .; D gene: .; CDR3 protein: CASMNRENEQFF; CDR3 DNA: TGTGCCAGCATGAACAGGGAGAATGAGCAGTTCTTC
V gene: TRBV5-1; J gene: TRBJ1-1; clone size: .; D gene: .; CDR3 protein: CASSLSGPSAEAFF; CDR3 DNA: TGCGCCAGCAGCTTGTCAGGGCCCTCGGCTGAAGCTTTCTTT
V gene: TRBV11-2; J gene: TRBJ1-1; clone size: .; D gene: TRBD1; CDR3 protein: CASSPQGARGAFF; CDR3 DNA: TGTGCCAGCAGTCCCCAGGGGGCGCGGGGGGCTTTCTTT
V gene: TRBV4-1; J gene: TRBJ2-1; clone size: .; D gene: TRBD2; CDR3 protein: CASSPLEREFNEQFF; CDR3 DNA: TGCGCCAGCAGCCCCCTTGAGCGGGAGTTCAATGAGCAGTTCTTC
V gene: TRBV10-2; J gene: TRBJ2-2; clone size: .; D gene: TRBD1; CDR3 protein: CASRGQLYTGELFF; CDR3 DNA: TGCGCCAGCAGGGGACAGCTTTACACCGGGGAGCTGTTTTTT
V gene: TRBV5-1; J gene: TRBJ2-7; clone size: .; D gene: TRBD1; CDR3 protein: CASSSGTGFYEQYF; CDR3 DNA: TGCGCCAGCAGCTCCGGGACAGGGTTCTACGAGCAGTACTTC